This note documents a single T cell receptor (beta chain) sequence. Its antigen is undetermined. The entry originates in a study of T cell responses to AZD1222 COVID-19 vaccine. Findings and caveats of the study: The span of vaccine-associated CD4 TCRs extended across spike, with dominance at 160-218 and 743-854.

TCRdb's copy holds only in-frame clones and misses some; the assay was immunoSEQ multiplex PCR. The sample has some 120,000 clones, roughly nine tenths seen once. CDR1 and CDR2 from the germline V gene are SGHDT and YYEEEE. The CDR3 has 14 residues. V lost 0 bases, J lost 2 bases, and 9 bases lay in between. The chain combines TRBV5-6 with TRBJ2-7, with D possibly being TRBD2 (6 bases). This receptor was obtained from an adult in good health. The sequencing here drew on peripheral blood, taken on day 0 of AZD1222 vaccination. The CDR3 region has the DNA TGTGCCAGCAGCTTGGGGGACTCCCCCTACGAGCAGTACTTC. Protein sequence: CASSLGDSPYEQYF.